These T cell receptor beta chains were read from a single sample in a study of control samples from healthy donors and cancer patients. The data were produced by immunoSEQ multiplex PCR, yet TCRdb's version contains in-frame clones alone and is incomplete. This table has 80,000 to 100,000 clones, around nine tenths appearing once. Sample: blood. The source of these receptors is a man aged 25 to 45 in good health. Both conserved end residues are part of each CDR3. The D gene is left open where the match is weak. For some rows the clone size is stated as once, few or many, or as a class when expanded; others skip it.

d_call clone_size j_call v_call cdr3_aa cdr3_nt
NA NA TRBJ1-3 TRBV6-6 CASSYGGSSSGNTIYF TGTGCCAGCAGTTACGGTGGCAGTTCCTCTGGAAACACCATATATTTT
TRBD2 NA TRBJ2-1 TRBV7-9 CASSPPGGPTVYEQFF TGTGCCAGCAGCCCGCCGGGGGGACCTACAGTCTATGAGCAGTTCTTC
TRBD2 NA TRBJ2-3 TRBV11-2 CASRSSGHDTQYF TGTGCCAGCAGGTCTAGCGGTCACGATACGCAGTATTTT
NA NA TRBJ2-7 TRBV19 CASIVFVGVIINDEQYF TGTGCCAGTATTGTTTTTGTGGGGGTTATAATTAACGACGAGCAGTACTTC
NA few TRBJ2-1 TRBV28 CASSNRFAYNEQFF TGTGCCAGCAGTAACAGGTTTGCCTACAATGAGCAGTTCTTC
NA NA TRBJ2-3 TRBV6-2/TRBV6-3 CASSYGAEARTDTQYF TGTGCCAGCAGTTATGGGGCGGAAGCCCGCACAGATACGCAGTATTTT
TRBD1 NA TRBJ1-6 TRBV12-3/TRBV12-4 CASSPGQGPEVHF TGTGCCAGCAGCCCAGGACAGGGTCCGGAGGTCCACTTT
TRBD1 once TRBJ2-7 TRBV14 CASSFRTGATYEQYF TGTGCCAGCAGTTTTAGGACAGGGGCGACCTACGAGCAGTACTTC
NA NA TRBJ2-7 TRBV11-3 CASSPNRDHEQYF TGTGCCAGCAGCCCCAACCGGGACCACGAGCAGTACTTC
TRBD1 NA TRBJ1-3 TRBV29-1 CSVGGFGTGSIGNTIYF TGCAGCGTAGGGGGCTTTGGGACAGGGTCGATTGGAAACACCATATATTTT
TRBD1 NA TRBJ2-1 TRBV5-6 CASSRLTGGQFF TGTGCCAGCAGCCGACTGACAGGGGGGCAGTTCTTC
NA NA TRBJ1-1 TRBV20-1 CSAHRPPEAFF TGCAGTGCCCACAGACCTCCTGAAGCTTTCTTT
NA NA TRBJ1-2 TRBV2 CASKQTESNYGYTF TGTGCCAGCAAACAGACAGAATCTAACTATGGCTACACCTTC
NA few TRBJ1-5 TRBV2 CASSEEGGPNQPQHF TGTGCCAGCAGTGAAGAGGGGGGGCCCAATCAGCCCCAGCATTTT
NA NA TRBJ2-5 TRBV12-3/TRBV12-4 CASSYGETQYF TGTGCCAGCAGCTACGGGGAGACCCAGTACTTC
NA once TRBJ2-2 TRBV25-1 CANMGGALGNTGELFF TGTGCCAACATGGGGGGGGCTCTCGGTAACACCGGGGAGCTGTTTTTT
NA NA TRBJ2-5 TRBV4-3 CASSQVGGDGSGAGTQYF TGCGCCAGCAGCCAAGTTGGGGGTGACGGGAGTGGCGCGGGGACCCAGTACTTC
NA NA TRBJ2-7 TRBV3-1/TRBV3-2 CASSQNPPHYEQYF TGTGCCAGCAGCCAAAACCCACCCCACTACGAGCAGTACTTC
TRBD2 NA TRBJ2-1 TRBV11-3 CASTGLAGGNEQFF TGTGCCAGCACAGGACTAGCGGGAGGTAATGAGCAGTTCTTC
NA NA TRBJ1-2 TRBV29-1 CSVKSWDYGYTF TGCAGCGTCAAGTCCTGGGACTATGGCTACACCTTC
TRBD1 NA TRBJ2-1 TRBV11-2 CASSPQGTDEQFF TGTGCCAGCAGCCCACAGGGGACCGATGAGCAGTTCTTC
TRBD2 once TRBJ2-3 TRBV19 CASSLLAGYTDTQYF TGTGCCAGTAGCCTCCTAGCGGGATACACAGATACGCAGTATTTT
TRBD1 once TRBJ1-2 TRBV28 CASSYRGNYGYTF TGTGCCAGCAGCTACAGGGGCAACTATGGCTACACCTTC
NA NA TRBJ2-5 TRBV24-1 CATSDFREGETQYF TGTGCCACCAGTGATTTTAGAGAGGGGGAGACCCAGTACTTC
NA NA TRBJ1-5 TRBV19 CASSRGAGNQPQHF TGTGCCAGTAGTAGGGGGGCAGGCAATCAGCCCCAGCATTTT
NA NA TRBJ2-7 TRBV7-2 CASSLVGGYYEQYF TGTGCCAGCAGCTTAGTGGGCGGTTACTACGAGCAGTACTTC
TRBD1 once TRBJ2-3 TRBV9 CASRVGDRGTDTQYF TGTGCCAGCAGAGTAGGGGACAGGGGCACAGATACGCAGTATTTT
TRBD1 NA TRBJ2-3 TRBV5-1 CASSATQGLTDTQYF TGCGCCAGCAGCGCAACACAGGGGTTGACAGATACGCAGTATTTT
TRBD1 NA TRBJ2-1 TRBV25-1 CASSGQGLYNEQFF TGTGCCAGCAGTGGACAGGGGCTCTACAATGAGCAGTTCTTC
TRBD1 NA TRBJ2-2 TRBV2 CASSENRGLGTGELFF TGTGCCAGCAGTGAAAACAGGGGGCTGGGAACCGGGGAGCTGTTTTTT
NA NA TRBJ1-5 TRBV27 CASSLVRARDQPQHF TGTGCCAGCAGTTTAGTCAGGGCCAGAGATCAGCCCCAGCATTTT
NA NA TRBJ2-3 TRBV2 CASSDWSGSTDTQYF TGTGCCAGCAGTGATTGGAGCGGGAGCACAGATACGCAGTATTTT
NA once TRBJ1-1 TRBV27 CASSLGSGNTEAFF TGTGCCAGCAGTTTGGGATCGGGGAACACTGAAGCTTTCTTT
NA NA TRBJ1-4 TRBV4-3 CASSQEGGQANEKLFF TGCGCCAGCAGCCAAGAAGGTGGGCAGGCTAATGAAAAACTGTTTTTT
TRBD1 NA TRBJ1-5 TRBV5-3 CARSSQDRGHQPQHF TGTGCCAGAAGCTCTCAGGACAGGGGGCATCAGCCCCAGCATTTT
NA NA TRBJ2-7 TRBV2 CASSVSGWGYEQYF TGTGCCAGCAGTGTGTCAGGTTGGGGCTACGAGCAGTACTTC
NA NA TRBJ1-5 TRBV24-1 CATAGLSNQPQHF TGTGCCACGGCCGGACTGAGCAATCAGCCCCAGCATTTT
NA NA TRBJ1-4 TRBV9 CASSVGGVVNEKLFF TGTGCCAGCAGCGTAGGGGGGGTGGTAAATGAAAAACTGTTTTTT
TRBD2 NA TRBJ2-7 TRBV11-3 CASSASTSLTYEQYF TGTGCCAGCAGCGCCTCGACTAGCCTTACCTACGAGCAGTACTTC
TRBD1 NA TRBJ1-5 TRBV4-2 CASSLQGASGGNQPQHF TGTGCCAGCAGCCTCCAGGGGGCGTCGGGCGGCAATCAGCCCCAGCATTTT